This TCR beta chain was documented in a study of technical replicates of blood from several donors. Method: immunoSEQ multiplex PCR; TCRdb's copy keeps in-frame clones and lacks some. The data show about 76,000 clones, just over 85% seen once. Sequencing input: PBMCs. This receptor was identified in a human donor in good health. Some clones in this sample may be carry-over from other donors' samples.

CDR3 bases: TGTGCCAGCTCACCATCGAGGGACACTGAAGCTTTCTTT. Translating it yields CASSPSRDTEAFF. The V call is TRBV18, the J call TRBJ1-1, with D unresolved. The V gene's germline CDR1 is KGHSH and CDR2 LQKENI. This CDR3 comprises 13 residues. V shed 2 bases and J shed 3 bases, with 7 bases lying between them. The variable domain in full, with the rest retrieved from reference TRBV18 and TRBJ1-1, is NAGVMQNPRHLVRRRGQEARLRCSPMKGHSHVYWYRQLPEEGLKFMVYLQKENIIDESGMPKERFSAEFPKEGPSILRIQQVVRGDSAAYFCASSPSRDTEAFFGQGTRLTVV.